These 22 T cell receptor beta chains came from one sample sequenced in a study of technical replicates of blood from four donors. The table came from immunoSEQ multiplex PCR; TCRdb's copy has only in-frame clones and leaves some out. The sample holds nearly 95,000 clones, around 96% seen once. The sample comprised T cells isolated from PBMCs. Source of these receptors: a human donor in good health.

This chain links TRBV21-1 with TRBJ1-2; the table's D call of TRBD1 was not tested on the DNA. TRBV21-1 is annotated as a pseudogene. This CDR3 comprises 18 residues. CDR3 coding DNA: TGTGCCAGCAGCAAAACCATCTCAAATTCAGTCTCAAACTATGGCTACACCTTC. Translation: CASSKTISNSVSNYGYTF.

V gene TRBV6-4 combines with J gene TRBJ1-1; D remains ambiguous. Trimming left V 3 bases short and J 4 bases short, with 9 bases between. Germline-derived CDR1 and CDR2 are MRHNA and SNTAGT. This CDR3 is built from 13 residues. CDR3 nucleotides: TGTGCCAGCAGTGAAGAGGCGGGCACTGAAGCTTTCTTT. Translated: CASSEEAGTEAFF.

The rearrangement joins TRBV4-3 to TRBJ2-3, with D unclear. The CDR3 is 15 residues long. The V end was cut by 0 bases, the J end by 6 bases, with 13 bases between. Germline V gene data show CDR1 as LGHNA and CDR2 as YSLEER. DNA for the CDR3: TGCGCCAGCAGCCAAGATCATGGCTCCTTCGATACGCAGTATTTT. Protein sequence: CASSQDHGSFDTQYF.

J is TRBJ2-7 and V is TRBV29-1; 7 positions agree with TRBD1. V lost 1 base to trimming and J lost 0 bases; unmatched junction nucleotides: 9. In germline, CDR1 is SQVTM, CDR2 ANQGSEA. The CDR3 contains 16 residues. This CDR3 reads CSVEGIGTANSYEQYF. The DNA for the CDR3 is TGCAGCGTTGAAGGTATAGGGACAGCAAACTCCTACGAGCAGTACTTC.

This sequence joins TRBV20-1 and TRBJ2-1; 7 positions agree with TRBD2. This CDR3 comprises 11 residues. Germline V CDR1 and CDR2: DFQATT, SNEGSKA (reference sequence). The ends lost 3 bases at V and 7 bases at J; junction bases unmatched: 0. The CDR3 is CSASGRNEQFF. The CDR3 nucleotides are TGCAGTGCTAGCGGGAGGAATGAGCAGTTCTTC.

The chain employs TRBV30 and TRBJ2-3; D call uncertain. The CDR3 extends over 12 amino acids. V was shortened by 0 bases and J by 5 bases, with 6 bases between the two germline ends. CDR1 GTSNPN and CDR2 SVGIG come from the germline V gene (reference sequence). This chain's CDR3 is CAWSVQEDTQYF. For the CDR3, the DNA is TGTGCCTGGAGTGTACAAGAAGATACGCAGTATTTT.

The rearrangement uses TRBV6-5 and TRBJ1-1, with 7 nucleotides matching TRBD1. The V gene end was trimmed by 6 bases and the J gene end by 2 bases; junction bases not matched to a gene: 9. The CDR3 is 15 residues long. Looked up from germline, CDR1 is MNHEY and CDR2 is SVGAGI. The CDR3 coding sequence is TGTGCCAGCAGGCGTCGACAGGGAGGTAACACTGAAGCTTTCTTT. It specifies CASRRRQGGNTEAFF.

The rearrangement uses TRBV6-6 and TRBJ1-2, with 7 bases lining up with TRBD1. Germline V CDR1 and CDR2: MNHNY, SVGAGI (reference sequence). This CDR3 comprises 13 residues. Trimming cost V 6 bases and J 2 bases; bases outside gene matches: 3. The CDR3: CASSPQGNYGYTF. Written as DNA, the CDR3 is TGTGCCAGCAGCCCACAGGGGAACTATGGCTACACCTTC.

The chain combines TRBV30 with TRBJ2-6, with 9 bases lining up with TRBD1. The CDR3 has 17 residues. V dropped 4 bases and J dropped 0; count of bases not matched to a gene: 7. Per the germline V gene, CDR1 is GTSNPN and CDR2 is SVGIG (reference sequence). The CDR3 DNA reads as TGTGCCTGGACTTCGACAGGGGGTTACTCTGGGGCCAACGTCCTGACTTTC. Translating gives CAWTSTGGYSGANVLTF. Supplemented by reference TRBV30 and TRBJ2-6, the full variable domain reads SQTIHQWPATLVQPVGSPLSLECTVEGTSNPNLYWYRQAAGRGLQLLFYSVGIGQISSEVPQNLSASRPQDRQFILSSKKLLLSDSGFYLCAWTSTGGYSGANVLTFGAGSRLTVL.

The chain uses TRBV13 and TRBJ2-7; D is unclear. The V gene lost 1 base and the J gene lost 2 bases, with 9 bases spanning the gap. Germline loops: CDR1 PRHDT, CDR2 FYEKMQ (reference sequence). The CDR3 consists of 14 residues. Here the CDR3 reads CASSLARLTYEQYF. The CDR3 DNA is TGTGCCAGCAGCTTAGCCAGGTTAACCTACGAGCAGTACTTC.

V is TRBV27 and J is TRBJ2-7; unclear D gene. The CDR3 consists of 14 residues. The V gene lost 4 bases and the J gene lost 5 bases, with 15 bases spanning the gap. Germline V gene lookup returns CDR1 MNHEY and CDR2 SMNVEV (reference sequence). DNA of the CDR3: TGTGCCAGCAGTTCTACGACCGGGTTCGACGAGCAGTACTTC. Encoded protein: CASSSTTGFDEQYF.

This chain connects TRBV5-1 to TRBJ2-1; D is possibly TRBD2 (5 bases). The germline V gene has CDR1 SGHRS and CDR2 YFSETQ. The length of the CDR3 is 15 residues. The ends were cut back, 0 bases at V and 3 bases at J, with 10 bases in the middle. The CDR3 DNA reads as TGCGCCAGCAGCTTGGTTAGCGCCGACTACAATGAGCAGTTCTTC. Residues: CASSLVSADYNEQFF. The variable domain in full, with the rest retrieved from reference TRBV5-1 and TRBJ2-1, is KAGVTQTPRYLIKTRGQQVTLSCSPISGHRSVSWYQQTPGQGLQFLFEYFSETQRNKGNFPGRFSGRQFSNSRSEMNVSTLELGDSALYLCASSLVSADYNEQFFGPGTRLTVL.

The chain links TRBV7-2 to TRBJ1-1; TRBD1 is a possible D gene (6 bases). CDR1 is SGHTA and CDR2 is FQGNSA in the germline V gene. Trimming shortened V by 6 bases and J by 4 bases, and 18 bases separated the two germline ends. The CDR3 loop spans 15 amino acids. CDR3 in amino acids: CASSSQGQVGTEAFF. CDR3 coding DNA: TGTGCCAGCAGTTCCCAGGGGCAAGTGGGCACTGAAGCTTTCTTT.

The chain links TRBV4-1 to TRBJ1-2; D possibly corresponds to TRBD1 (6 bases). V lost 0 bases to trimming and J lost 4 bases, with 21 bases between them. The CDR3 is 18 residues long. Germline assignment: CDR1 MGHRA and CDR2 YSYEKL. Here the CDR3 reads CASSQDIPRDTLFYGYTF. In nucleotides, the CDR3 is TGCGCCAGCAGCCAAGACATCCCCCGGGACACGCTATTCTATGGCTACACCTTC.

This chain links TRBV13 with TRBJ2-3; 10 bases fit TRBD2. V shed 6 bases, J shed 3 bases, and the junction held 9 bases outside the gene matches. The germline V gene encodes CDR1 PRHDT and CDR2 FYEKMQ (reference sequence). The CDR3 is made up of 16 amino acids. The CDR3: CASSLTGLATTDTQYF. The CDR3 region has the DNA TGTGCCAGCAGTCTCACGGGACTAGCGACGACAGATACGCAGTATTTT. The entire variable domain, with the rest obtained from reference TRBV13 and TRBJ2-3, is as follows: AAGVIQSPRHLIKEKRETATLKCYPIPRHDTVYWYQQGPGQDPQFLISFYEKMQSDKGSIPDRFSAQQFSDYHSELNMSSLELGDSALYFCASSLTGLATTDTQYFGPGTRLTVL.

In its sample, this clone was seen once. Written as DNA, the CDR3 is TGTGCCAGCAGTTTCAGGCCTTACCTCTACGAGCAGTACTTC. Translating gives CASSFRPYLYEQYF. V is TRBV28 and J is TRBJ2-7; no reliable D call. Trimming left V 3 bases short and J 3 bases short, with 12 bases between. Per germline, CDR1 MDHEN and CDR2 SYDVKM. The CDR3 extends over 14 amino acids. Variable domain in full (rest from reference TRBV28 and TRBJ2-7): DVKVTQSSRYLVKRTGEKVFLECVQDMDHENMFWYRQDPGLGLRLIYFSYDVKMKEKGDIPEGYSVSREKKERFSLILESASTNQTSMYLCASSFRPYLYEQYFGPGTRLTVT.

The chain couples TRBV7-2 to TRBJ2-7, with D possibly TRBD2 on 6 matching bases. V was pared by 3 bases and J by 3 bases, with 15 bases between. This CDR3 has 15 amino acids. CDR1 and CDR2 from the germline V gene are SGHTA and FQGNSA. CDR3 in amino acids: CASSLEPGAYYEQYF. CDR3 DNA: TGTGCCAGCAGCTTGGAACCGGGAGCATACTACGAGCAGTACTTC.

The V gene is TRBV30, the J gene TRBJ1-3; unclear D gene. Germline-derived CDR1 and CDR2 are GTSNPN and SVGIG (reference sequence). V lost 2 bases and J 0 bases, leaving 11 bases between the germline ends. The CDR3 runs to 15 residues. DNA of the CDR3: TGTGCCTGGAGTCGACACCTTTACTCTGGAAACACCATATATTTT. Protein product: CAWSRHLYSGNTIYF.

The V gene is TRBV10-3, the J gene TRBJ1-1; D gene uncertain. The length of the CDR3 is 13 residues. Trimming removed 3 bases at V and 4 bases at J, with 9 bases between. The germline V gene has CDR1 ENHRY and CDR2 SYGVKD. CDR3 residues: CAISERRGTEAFF. As DNA, the CDR3 is TGTGCCATCAGTGAACGCCGGGGCACTGAAGCTTTCTTT.

The chain recombines TRBV21-1 with TRBJ2-7; the D call TRBD2 from the table was never checked on the DNA. TRBV21-1 is a known pseudogene. This CDR3 is 15 amino acids long. The CDR3 nucleotides are TGTGCCAGCCGCATACTAGCGACAACCCCCTACGAGCAGTACTTC. This sequence encodes CASRILATTPYEQYF.

J is TRBJ1-1 and V is TRBV19; D remains ambiguous. Per germline, CDR1 LNHDA and CDR2 SQIVND (reference sequence). V lost 5 bases and J lost 6, with 16 bases in between. The CDR3 runs to 14 residues. The DNA for the CDR3 is TGTGCCAGTAGTCCCCTGACTAGGGTCTCTGAAGCTTTCTTT. Amino acid sequence: CASSPLTRVSEAFF.

This chain links TRBV18 with TRBJ2-1; the match to TRBD2 covers 10 bases. Germline assignment: CDR1 KGHSH and CDR2 LQKENI. The CDR3 length is 16 residues. After removal of 8 bases from V and 5 bases from J, the junction contained 12 bases not matched to a gene. As DNA, the CDR3 is TGTGCCAGCACCTCCCGTCTAGCGGGAGACCACAATGAGCAGTTCTTC. Protein product: CASTSRLAGDHNEQFF.